Listed below are T cell receptor beta chains from one sample, sequenced in a study of PD-1 blockade in classical Hodgkin lymphoma. The data were produced by immunoSEQ multiplex PCR, yet TCRdb's version contains in-frame clones alone and is incomplete. The table shows 10,000 to 15,000 clones, with approximately 80% occurring only once. Sequencing used CD4+ T cells from blood, obtained at baseline. The receptors derive from a human donor with classical Hodgkin lymphoma. The CDR3 runs from the conserved cysteine through the conserved F or W. A D gene is named only where the DNA matches it firmly. Size tells how often a clone was seen (once, few, many) or the class of an expanded clone, and some rows leave it out.

CDR3nt: TGCAGCGTTGAAACCACCATAGGTGGGACCCAGTACTTC
CDR3aa: CSVETTIGGTQYF
v_gene: TRBV29-1
d_gene: NA
abundance: NA
j_gene: TRBJ2-5

CDR3nt: TGTGCCATCAGAGGTACAGGAGATTCACCCCTCCACTTT
CDR3aa: CAIRGTGDSPLHF
v_gene: TRBV10-3
d_gene: NA
abundance: NA
j_gene: TRBJ1-6

CDR3nt: TGTGCCAGCAGCCCCGGACGATGGGGCTCGCCCTACGAGCAGTACTTC
CDR3aa: CASSPGRWGSPYEQYF
v_gene: TRBV11-3
d_gene: NA
abundance: NA
j_gene: TRBJ2-7

CDR3nt: TGTGCTAGTGGAGCCCCTGGGGCTAGCGGGGGGACAACCCCGATCCAAGAGACCCAGTACTTC
CDR3aa: CASGAPGASGGTTPIQETQYF
v_gene: TRBV12-5
d_gene: TRBD2
abundance: NA
j_gene: TRBJ2-5

CDR3nt: TGTGCCAGCTCACCCTCCCCTGGAGGGGATAGCTATGGCTACACCTTC
CDR3aa: CASSPSPGGDSYGYTF
v_gene: TRBV18
d_gene: NA
abundance: few
j_gene: TRBJ1-2

CDR3nt: TGCGCCAGCGGGGACTATCACCAAGAGACCCAGTACTTC
CDR3aa: CASGDYHQETQYF
v_gene: TRBV4-1
d_gene: TRBD2
abundance: few
j_gene: TRBJ2-5

CDR3nt: TGTGCCAGCAGCTTAGACAGGGGAGGCTACAATGAGCAGTTCTTC
CDR3aa: CASSLDRGGYNEQFF
v_gene: TRBV11-2
d_gene: NA
abundance: NA
j_gene: TRBJ2-1

CDR3nt: TGTGCCAGCAGCTTAGCTCTCTTCGGGTACGAGCAGTACTTC
CDR3aa: CASSLALFGYEQYF
v_gene: TRBV7-8
d_gene: NA
abundance: NA
j_gene: TRBJ2-7

CDR3nt: TGTGCCAGTAGTATTCAGGTCTCCTATAATTCACCCCTCCACTTT
CDR3aa: CASSIQVSYNSPLHF
v_gene: TRBV19
d_gene: NA
abundance: NA
j_gene: TRBJ1-6

CDR3nt: TGTGCCAGCAGCCAACTAGCGGGGGGGCTCCCAGATACGCAGTATTTT
CDR3aa: CASSQLAGGLPDTQYF
v_gene: TRBV4-2
d_gene: TRBD2
abundance: NA
j_gene: TRBJ2-3

CDR3nt: TGCAGCGTCGGGACTAGCCCTCAAGAGACCCAGTACTTC
CDR3aa: CSVGTSPQETQYF
v_gene: TRBV29-1
d_gene: TRBD2
abundance: NA
j_gene: TRBJ2-5

CDR3nt: TGTGCCAGCAGCTTGGGTAGGAAAGAGACCCAGTACTTC
CDR3aa: CASSLGRKETQYF
v_gene: TRBV5-8
d_gene: NA
abundance: NA
j_gene: TRBJ2-5

CDR3nt: TGCGCCAGCAGCTCCTACACCGGACAGCCTAATGAAAAACTGTTTTTT
CDR3aa: CASSSYTGQPNEKLFF
v_gene: TRBV5-1
d_gene: NA
abundance: once
j_gene: TRBJ1-4

CDR3nt: TGTGCCAGCAGCGGATCCGGGACCCTCGGCGATGAGCAGTTCTTC
CDR3aa: CASSGSGTLGDEQFF
v_gene: TRBV11-2
d_gene: NA
abundance: NA
j_gene: TRBJ2-1

CDR3nt: TGTGCCAGCAGCTCGGGGGGGGCGGATATGCACTATGGCTACACCTTC
CDR3aa: CASSSGGADMHYGYTF
v_gene: TRBV7-8
d_gene: NA
abundance: NA
j_gene: TRBJ1-2

CDR3nt: TGTGCCAGCAGCTTATTAGGAGGAACTAGCACAGATACGCAGTATTTT
CDR3aa: CASSLLGGTSTDTQYF
v_gene: TRBV11-2
d_gene: NA
abundance: NA
j_gene: TRBJ2-3

CDR3nt: TGTGCCAGCTCACCAGGCGGTTCTGGAAACACCATATATTTT
CDR3aa: CASSPGGSGNTIYF
v_gene: TRBV18
d_gene: NA
abundance: NA
j_gene: TRBJ1-3

CDR3nt: TGTGCCAGCAGGGGTTCTTTCGTTTCCACTGAAGCTTTCTTT
CDR3aa: CASRGSFVSTEAFF
v_gene: TRBV6-5
d_gene: NA
abundance: once
j_gene: TRBJ1-1

CDR3nt: TGTGCCAGCAGCCTAACCCGGGGTCGTGGAGAGACCCAGTACTTC
CDR3aa: CASSLTRGRGETQYF
v_gene: TRBV7-3
d_gene: NA
abundance: few
j_gene: TRBJ2-5

CDR3nt: TGTGCCACCAGCACCTGGACGGGAGGTCCCCAGCATTTT
CDR3aa: CATSTWTGGPQHF
v_gene: TRBV15
d_gene: NA
abundance: NA
j_gene: TRBJ1-5

CDR3nt: TGCGCCAGCAGCCCCGCCGGGACAGGGCTGAACACTGAAGCTTTCTTT
CDR3aa: CASSPAGTGLNTEAFF
v_gene: TRBV5-1
d_gene: TRBD1
abundance: NA
j_gene: TRBJ1-1

CDR3nt: TGTGCCAGCAGCTTGGGATCGGGGGGACACGCTGAAGCTTTCTTT
CDR3aa: CASSLGSGGHAEAFF
v_gene: TRBV5-4
d_gene: NA
abundance: NA
j_gene: TRBJ1-1

CDR3nt: TGTGCCATCAGACAGCAGACTAGCGGGGGGGCAAATGAGCAGTTCTTC
CDR3aa: CAIRQQTSGGANEQFF
v_gene: TRBV10-3
d_gene: TRBD2
abundance: few
j_gene: TRBJ2-1

CDR3nt: TGTGCCAGCAGCTTGGAGGGGGCGAATAATGAAAAACTGTTTTTT
CDR3aa: CASSLEGANNEKLFF
v_gene: TRBV5-4
d_gene: TRBD1
abundance: NA
j_gene: TRBJ1-4

CDR3nt: TGTGCCAGCAGCTTAGAAGGGGAGAACACTGAAGCTTTCTTT
CDR3aa: CASSLEGENTEAFF
v_gene: TRBV7-2
d_gene: NA
abundance: NA
j_gene: TRBJ1-1

CDR3nt: TGTGCCAGCAGGCTGGGAATGAACACTGAAGCTTTCTTT
CDR3aa: CASRLGMNTEAFF
v_gene: TRBV6-1
d_gene: NA
abundance: few
j_gene: TRBJ1-1

CDR3nt: TGTGCCAGCAGTGAAAGGGTGCTGTATGGCTACACCTTC
CDR3aa: CASSERVLYGYTF
v_gene: TRBV6-1
d_gene: NA
abundance: few
j_gene: TRBJ1-2

CDR3nt: TGTGCCAGCAGCCTCGGAGGCACAGATACGCAGTATTTT
CDR3aa: CASSLGGTDTQYF
v_gene: TRBV5-4
d_gene: NA
abundance: NA
j_gene: TRBJ2-3

CDR3nt: TGTGCGGGGACAGGGATAGATACGCAGTATTTT
CDR3aa: CAGTGIDTQYF
v_gene: TRBV21-1
d_gene: NA
abundance: NA
j_gene: TRBJ2-3

CDR3nt: TGTGCCAGCAGTGGGGGACAGAACTATGGCTACACCTTC
CDR3aa: CASSGGQNYGYTF
v_gene: TRBV2
d_gene: TRBD1
abundance: NA
j_gene: TRBJ1-2

CDR3nt: TGTGCCAGCAGCCAACGAAGTTTCGGGACAGGGGTCGGCGGCACTGAAGCTTTCTTT
CDR3aa: CASSQRSFGTGVGGTEAFF
v_gene: TRBV14
d_gene: TRBD1
abundance: NA
j_gene: TRBJ1-1

CDR3nt: TGTGCCTGGAGTGGGGGGTACGGCCCCTACGAGCAGTACTTC
CDR3aa: CAWSGGYGPYEQYF
v_gene: TRBV30
d_gene: NA
abundance: NA
j_gene: TRBJ2-7

CDR3nt: TGTGCCAGCAGTCTCTCGGGGGTTGAAGCTTTCTTT
CDR3aa: CASSLSGVEAFF
v_gene: TRBV9
d_gene: NA
abundance: few
j_gene: TRBJ1-1

CDR3nt: TGTGCCAGCAGTTGGACAGGGTTGTGGAATCAGCCCCAGCATTTT
CDR3aa: CASSWTGLWNQPQHF
v_gene: TRBV28
d_gene: TRBD1
abundance: NA
j_gene: TRBJ1-5

CDR3nt: TGTGCCAGCCGGGACCAGCCTTTCTCCGGGGAGCTGTTTTTT
CDR3aa: CASRDQPFSGELFF
v_gene: TRBV6-1
d_gene: NA
abundance: few
j_gene: TRBJ2-2

CDR3nt: TGTGCCTGGAGAACCGAGACAGTTAATTCACCCCTCCACTTT
CDR3aa: CAWRTETVNSPLHF
v_gene: TRBV30
d_gene: NA
abundance: NA
j_gene: TRBJ1-6

CDR3nt: TGTGCCAGCTCACGGAACACTGAAGCTTTCTTT
CDR3aa: CASSRNTEAFF
v_gene: TRBV18
d_gene: NA
abundance: medium-sized
j_gene: TRBJ1-1